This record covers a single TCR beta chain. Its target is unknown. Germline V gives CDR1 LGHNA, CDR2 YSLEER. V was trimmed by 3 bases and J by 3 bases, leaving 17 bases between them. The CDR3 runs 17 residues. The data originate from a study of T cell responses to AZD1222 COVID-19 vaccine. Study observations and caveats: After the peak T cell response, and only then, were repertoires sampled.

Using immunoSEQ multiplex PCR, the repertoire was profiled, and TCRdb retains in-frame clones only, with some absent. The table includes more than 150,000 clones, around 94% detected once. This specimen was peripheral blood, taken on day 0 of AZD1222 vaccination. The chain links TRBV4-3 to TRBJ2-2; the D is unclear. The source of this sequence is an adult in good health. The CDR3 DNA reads TGCGCCAGCAGCCAGGATTTGTTATTTAGGGACACCGGGGAGCTGTTTTTT. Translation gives CASSQDLLFRDTGELFF.